Below, 9 T cell receptor beta chains from the same sample are listed, as sequenced in a study of T-cell memory formation after mild COVID-19. MiXCR was run by TCRdb on the 5' RACE reads, yielding one entry per CDR3 protein. The table includes some 62,000 distinct CDR3 sequences, roughly 10% detected once. The specimen was PBMCs or a T cell subset sorted from them (not recorded which). These receptor sequences come from a man aged 18 to 35 who had mild COVID-19 (a few samples of this study predate the infection). Cell type and time point are not known.

This clonotype has only a few counts. This chain uses TRBV5-5 with TRBJ2-2; D is unresolved. V was shortened by 4 bases and J by 6 bases, with 19 bases between the two germline ends. In germline, CDR1 is SGHKS, CDR2 YYEKEE (reference sequence). The CDR3 runs to 16 residues. CDR3 nucleotides: TGTGCCAGCAGCCCCGACTTTCTCCTAGTTGCCGGGGAGCTGTTTTTT. Translating gives CASSPDFLLVAGELFF.

This clonotype was found a few times. CDR3 protein: CASSLMGVVRTDTQYF. The DNA for the CDR3 is TGTGCCAGCAGTTTAATGGGAGTCGTCCGCACAGATACGCAGTATTTT. The chain carries TRBV12-3 or TRBV12-4 and TRBJ2-3; D possibly corresponds to TRBD2 (5 bases). Trimming left V 2 bases short and J 1 base short, with 13 bases between. CDR3 length equals 16 residues.

In its sample, this clonotype was seen a few times. V gene TRBV20-1 combines with J gene TRBJ2-2, with D perhaps matching TRBD1 (5 bases). The CDR3 runs to 13 residues. The germline gives CDR1 DFQATT, CDR2 SNEGSKA (reference sequence). The V gene lost 6 bases and the J gene lost 0 bases, with 8 bases spanning the gap. CDR3 coding DNA: TGCAGTGCCGACAGAACGAACACCGGGGAGCTGTTTTTT. As protein: CSADRTNTGELFF.

This clonotype was detected a few times. This chain joins TRBV7-2 and TRBJ2-7; D may be TRBD1 (5 bases). With 4 bases removed from V and 5 bases from J, the gap between germline ends came to 9 bases. The CDR3 has 12 residues. CDR1 and CDR2 (germline): SGHTA, FQGNSA. CDR3 bases: TGTGCCAGCAGCTCTTCAGGGAACGAGCAGTACTTC. Translation gives CASSSSGNEQYF.

This clonotype showed up just a few times. The V and J genes are TRBV12-3 or TRBV12-4 and TRBJ1-5, with 7 bases aligning to TRBD1. This CDR3 has 11 amino acids. The V and J ends lost 4 bases and 11 bases, in that order; junction bases with no gene match: 2. This chain's CDR3 is CASSSGGTQHF. The CDR3 DNA reads TGTGCCAGCAGTTCAGGGGGAACCCAGCATTTT.

In the case of this clonotype: The junction differs from germline at one of its ends, possibly a read error. V usage is TRBV20-1 and J usage is TRBJ2-3; 12 bases agree with TRBD2. This CDR3 is 16 amino acids long. Germline V gene sequence: CDR1 DFQATT, CDR2 SNEGSKA (reference sequence). The CDR3 coding sequence is TGCAGTGCTAGAGATCGGCGACTAGCGGGGGCAGATACGAAGTATTTT. Protein product: CSARDRRLAGADTKYF.

At least ten counts were recorded for this clonotype. The rearrangement uses TRBV18 and TRBJ2-5, with D unresolved. V lost 2 bases and J lost 5, with 3 bases in between. CDR3 length: 11 amino acids. Germline V CDR1 and CDR2: KGHSH, LQKENI. In DNA form, the CDR3 reads TGTGCCAGCTCACCATTGGAGACCCAGTACTTC. This gives the protein CASSPLETQYF.

This chain uses TRBV18 with TRBJ1-1; no firm D call. Germline CDR1 reads KGHSH; CDR2 reads LQKENI. V lost 3 bases, J lost 5 bases, and 13 bases lay in between. CDR3 size: 14 residues. The CDR3 DNA is TGTGCCAGCTCACCCCCCGGGCCGGAGACTGAAGCTTTCTTT. This gives the protein CASSPPGPETEAFF.

Ten or more counts support this clonotype. This chain joins TRBV6-6 and TRBJ2-3; the match to TRBD2 covers 7 bases. V was clipped by 8 bases and J by 4 bases; unmatched bases: 6. CDR1 is MNHNY, CDR2 SVGAGI, per germline (reference sequence). There are 13 residues in the CDR3. The CDR3 sequence: CASETREADTQYF. The CDR3 DNA is TGTGCCAGCGAAACACGGGAGGCAGATACGCAGTATTTT.